The 24 T cell receptor beta chains below all came from one sample that was sequenced in a study of cytomegalovirus exposure and HLA in healthy donors. PCR was performed using 60 Vbeta and 13 Jbeta primers. Clones were read by immunoSEQ multiplex PCR, and TCRdb kept only the in-frame ones, dropping some. The table has more than 95,000 clones, over 70% seen once. Sequences were obtained from PBMCs. These receptors were taken from a woman between 45 and 60 years old in good health and CMV-seronegative.

The chain is built from TRBV18 and TRBJ1-1, with TRBD1 matching over 10 bases. Germline CDR1 reads KGHSH; CDR2 reads LQKENI. This CDR3 has 15 residues. Germline trimming cut 6 bases from V and 4 bases from J; bases unmatched to any gene: 8. CDR3 residues: CASSGTGDLSTEAFF. The CDR3 DNA reads TGTGCCAGCTCCGGGACAGGGGACTTAAGCACTGAAGCTTTCTTT.

This rearrangement joins TRBV7-9 to TRBJ1-4, with D maybe TRBD1 (6 bases). This CDR3 comprises 13 residues. V lost 11 bases, J lost 1 base, and 11 bases lay in between. From germline, CDR1 is SEHNR and CDR2 FQNEAQ (reference sequence). This CDR3 is CAGSRGTNEKLFF. DNA of the CDR3: TGTGCCGGAAGCAGGGGAACTAATGAAAAACTGTTTTTT.

The chain links TRBV2 to TRBJ2-3; D is possibly TRBD1 (5 bases). V was trimmed by 11 bases and J by 2 bases, leaving 11 bases between them. The germline gives CDR1 SNHLY, CDR2 FYNNEI. The CDR3 runs 12 residues. The CDR3 here is CADRQTTDTQYF. The CDR3 nucleotides read TGTGCCGACCGACAGACCACAGATACGCAGTATTTT. The full variable domain, its missing parts supplied by reference TRBV2 and TRBJ2-3, is EPEVTQTPSHQVTQMGQEVILRCVPISNHLYFYWYRQILGQKVEFLVSFYNNEISEKSEIFDDQFSVERPDGSNFTLKIRSTKLEDSAMYFCADRQTTDTQYFGPGTRLTVL.

V usage is TRBV5-1 and J usage is TRBJ2-7, with TRBD1 matching over 8 bases. CDR1 SGHRS and CDR2 YFSETQ come from the germline V gene. After removal of 7 bases from V and 0 bases from J, the junction contained 6 bases not matched to a gene. CDR3 size: 14 residues. The CDR3 sequence is CASSRGLLSYEQYF. DNA of the CDR3: TGCGCCAGCTCCAGGGGGCTCCTCTCCTACGAGCAGTACTTC. The full variable domain, rest sourced from reference TRBV5-1 and TRBJ2-7, is KAGVTQTPRYLIKTRGQQVTLSCSPISGHRSVSWYQQTPGQGLQFLFEYFSETQRNKGNFPGRFSGRQFSNSRSEMNVSTLELGDSALYLCASSRGLLSYEQYFGPGTRLTVT.

This rearrangement joins TRBV5-1 to TRBJ2-3, with a weak D call TRBD1 (7 bases). CDR3 size: 17 residues. V was clipped by 0 bases and J by 5 bases, with 19 bases between them. Germline V gene sequence: CDR1 SGHRS, CDR2 YFSETQ. Here the CDR3 reads CASSLGTGEAEIDTQYF. For the CDR3, the DNA is TGCGCCAGCAGCTTGGGTACAGGGGAGGCCGAAATAGATACGCAGTATTTT.

The V and J genes are TRBV27 and TRBJ2-5; 8 bases are shared with TRBD1. The J call is uncertain, as TRBJ2-7 better fits the DNA end. Germline lookup yields CDR1 MNHEY and CDR2 SMNVEV (reference sequence). The CDR3 consists of 15 residues. Here the CDR3 DNA reads TGTGCCAGCAGTCTAAGGAGACAGGGGAAGGACGAGCAGTACTTC. Translated, it gives CASSLRRQGKDEQYF.

The J gene is TRBJ2-3, the V gene TRBV28; maybe TRBD1 (6 bases). V lost 3 bases to trimming and J lost 1 base, with 11 bases between them. Germline CDR1 MDHEN, CDR2 SYDVKM. This CDR3 comprises 15 residues. CDR3 loop: CASSFSAGGTDTQYF. CDR3 sequence (DNA): TGTGCCAGCAGTTTCTCGGCAGGGGGCACAGATACGCAGTATTTT.

The J gene is TRBJ1-4, the V gene TRBV5-1; a weak D match, TRBD1 (5 bases). Germline CDR1 and CDR2: SGHRS and YFSETQ. The V gene lost 3 bases and the J gene lost 3 bases, with 12 bases spanning the gap. There are 15 residues in the CDR3. The CDR3 loop reads CASSSEGTSNEKLFF. The CDR3 DNA follows: TGCGCCAGCAGCTCGGAGGGGACTTCTAATGAAAAACTGTTTTTT. Variable domain in full (rest from reference TRBV5-1 and TRBJ1-4): KAGVTQTPRYLIKTRGQQVTLSCSPISGHRSVSWYQQTPGQGLQFLFEYFSETQRNKGNFPGRFSGRQFSNSRSEMNVSTLELGDSALYLCASSSEGTSNEKLFFGSGTQLSVL.

The chain employs TRBV29-1 and TRBJ2-3, with a tentative D call TRBD1 (6 bases). The CDR3 has 12 residues. Trimming left V 6 bases short and J 4 bases short, with 11 bases between. The germline V gene encodes CDR1 SQVTM and CDR2 ANQGSEA. DNA for the CDR3: TGCAGCGTGGGGGCGGGTGCAGATACGCAGTATTTT. Translation: CSVGAGADTQYF.

CDR3 DNA: TGTGCCAGCAGCACTCTGTCCTTTACAGGAGAAGGAAACACTGAAGCTTTCTTT. The encoded protein is CASSTLSFTGEGNTEAFF. The chain links TRBV14 to TRBJ1-1; perhaps TRBD1 as D (5 bases). With 5 bases removed from V and 2 bases from J, the gap between germline ends came to 24 bases. CDR1 is SGHDN, CDR2 FVKESK, per germline. This CDR3 spans 18 amino acids.

The chain has TRBV5-4 and TRBJ2-1; TRBD2 is a possible D gene (5 bases). The CDR3 runs 14 residues. Trimming shortened V by 4 bases and J by 8 bases, and 16 bases separated the two germline ends. CDR1 is SGHNT and CDR2 is YYREEE in the germline V gene (reference sequence). The CDR3 DNA reads TGTGCCAGCAGCGAAATACTAGTTTTCGATGAGCAGTTCTTC. Translation gives CASSEILVFDEQFF.

This clone was recorded a few times. The rearrangement joins TRBV9 to TRBJ1-5, with a weak D call TRBD1 (5 bases). The CDR3 consists of 15 residues. The V gene's germline CDR1 is SGDLS and CDR2 YYNGEE. V gave up 0 bases and J gave up 3 bases, with 10 bases separating them. The CDR3 DNA reads TGTGCCAGCAGCGTAGGGGGCATAGTCAATCAGCCCCAGCATTTT. As protein: CASSVGGIVNQPQHF.

The chain combines TRBV9 with TRBJ2-1; 10 nucleotides line up with TRBD2. The CDR3 runs to 16 residues. The J segment lost 10 bases and the V segment lost 5 bases, leaving 15 bases of the junction unmatched. Germline values: CDR1 SGDLS, CDR2 YYNGEE. DNA for the CDR3: TGTGCCAGCAGTCCCATGACTAGCGGGCCCCGTGGGGAGCAGTTCTTC. Translating gives CASSPMTSGPRGEQFF.

V gene TRBV9 combines with J gene TRBJ1-1; TRBD1 matches at 9 bases. This CDR3 has 15 residues. The V and J ends lost 0 bases and 5 bases, in that order; junction bases with no gene match: 5. The V gene's germline CDR1 is SGDLS and CDR2 YYNGEE. The CDR3 region is CASSVVGQGGTEAFF. CDR3 in DNA: TGTGCCAGCAGCGTAGTGGGACAGGGTGGGACTGAAGCTTTCTTT.

The CDR3 sequence: CASSAPTGIVSYEQYF. The CDR3 DNA reads as TGTGCCAGCAGCGCCCCCACAGGGATAGTATCCTACGAGCAGTACTTC. The chain joins TRBV7-9 to TRBJ2-7; tentatively, D is TRBD1 (6 bases). The CDR3 sequence is 16 residues long. V was pared by 5 bases and J by 1 base, with 18 bases between. CDR1 is SEHNR and CDR2 is FQNEAQ in the germline V gene (reference sequence). Supplemented by reference TRBV7-9 and TRBJ2-7, the full variable domain reads DTGVSQNPRHKITKRGQNVTFRCDPISEHNRLYWYRQTLGQGPEFLTYFQNEAQLEKSRLLSDRFSAERPKGSFSTLEIQRTEQGDSAMYLCASSAPTGIVSYEQYFGPGTRLTVT.

The chain links TRBV7-2 to TRBJ2-5, with TRBD2 as a possible D gene (6 bases). Trimming removed 5 bases at V and 1 base at J, with 11 bases between. The CDR3 runs 14 residues. Germline CDR1 is SGHTA and CDR2 is FQGNSA. CDR3 DNA: TGTGCCAGCAGCCGGGTGCGGGGCCAAGAGACCCAGTACTTC. Amino acids: CASSRVRGQETQYF. Filled out from reference TRBV7-2 and TRBJ2-5, the complete variable domain reads GAGVSQSPSNKVTEKGKDVELRCDPISGHTALYWYRQSLGQGLEFLIYFQGNSAPDKSGLPSDRFSAERTGGSVSTLTIQRTQQEDSAVYLCASSRVRGQETQYFGPGTRLLVL.

Written as DNA, the CDR3 is TGTGCCAGCAGTGACTCGCAACAGGGTTATGGCTACACCTTC. Amino acids: CASSDSQQGYGYTF. This chain connects TRBV6-4 to TRBJ1-2; tentatively, D is TRBD1 (6 bases). The germline V and J ends were trimmed by 0 bases and 5 bases, with 10 bases remaining between them. This CDR3 spans 14 amino acids. Germline CDR1 MRHNA, CDR2 SNTAGT.

The V and J genes are TRBV28 and TRBJ1-5; 11 positions match TRBD1. Germline V gene lookup returns CDR1 MDHEN and CDR2 SYDVKM. The V gene end was trimmed by 6 bases and the J gene end by 1 base; junction bases not matched to a gene: 2. The CDR3 is 15 amino acids. CDR3 sequence reads: CASSWTGGSNQPQHF. CDR3 in DNA: TGTGCCAGCAGCTGGACAGGGGGCAGCAATCAGCCCCAGCATTTT.

This clone was counted a single time. CDR3 nucleotides: TGTGCCAGCAGCTTCGGGGCTAATGAAAAACTGTTTTTT. It is translated as CASSFGANEKLFF. This sequence joins TRBV7-2 and TRBJ1-4; D ambiguous. The CDR3 sequence is 13 residues long. V lost 3 bases and J lost 3, with 5 bases in between. CDR1 is SGHTA and CDR2 is FQGNSA in the germline V gene.

The rearrangement uses TRBV6-5 and TRBJ2-7; the D is unclear. The CDR3 runs to 13 residues. Trimming took off 4 bases at V and 5 bases at J, with 12 bases between the two ends. CDR1 MNHEY and CDR2 SVGAGI come from the germline V gene. The CDR3 DNA reads as TGTGCCAGCAGTTCCACTAATCAAAACGAGCAGTACTTC. Residues: CASSSTNQNEQYF.

This clone came up a few times. V and J are TRBV29-1 and TRBJ1-1; 10 nucleotides line up with TRBD1. The CDR3 covers 15 residues. Per the germline V gene, CDR1 is SQVTM and CDR2 is ANQGSEA. V shed 7 bases and J 5 bases; nucleotides not matched to a gene: 13. The CDR3 DNA sequence: TGCAGCGCCGTGCGGACAGGGGGGAGCAAAACTGAAGCTTTCTTT. It yields the protein CSAVRTGGSKTEAFF.

The chain links TRBV11-1 to TRBJ2-7; the D is unclear. From germline, CDR1 is SGHAT and CDR2 FQDESV (reference sequence). The CDR3 extends over 13 amino acids. Trimming pared 7 bases from V and 4 bases from J, leaving 14 bases between. The chain's CDR3 is CASNYRFGYEQYF. Written as DNA, the CDR3 is TGTGCCAGCAACTATCGATTCGGGTACGAGCAGTACTTC.

V and J are TRBV10-2 and TRBJ2-7; TRBD2 might be the D (5 bases). V was cut by 2 bases and J by 1 base, with 9 bases left in between. The CDR3 covers 14 residues. Per the germline V gene, CDR1 is WSHSY and CDR2 is SAAADI. CDR3 coding DNA: TGCGCCAGCAGTGAGCGGCGGGCATCCTACGAGCAGTACTTC. This sequence encodes CASSERRASYEQYF.

The V gene is TRBV29-1, the J gene TRBJ2-3; D is perhaps TRBD2 (6 bases). The CDR3 is made up of 15 amino acids. V was pared by 5 bases and J by 1 base, with 16 bases between. Germline assignment: CDR1 SQVTM and CDR2 ANQGSEA. In nucleotides, the CDR3 is TGCAGCGTTCAGGGACTTTCTGGACGCACAGATACGCAGTATTTT. Protein: CSVQGLSGRTDTQYF.